This T cell receptor beta chain comes out of a study of T cell changes during pregnancy in multiple sclerosis. The junction had 11 bases not matched to a gene; V was cut back by 3 bases and J by 0 bases. CDR3 length: 17 residues. Germline V gives CDR1 MNHNS, CDR2 SASEGT. Some clones are missing from TCRdb's copy, which holds only in-frame ones; the method was immunoSEQ multiplex PCR. In the table there are about 110,000 clones, approximately 90% of which are singletons. The receptor comes from a female donor in good health, enrolled as a control in a pregnancy study. V is TRBV6-1 and J is TRBJ2-7; 7 positions match TRBD2. The sequenced sample was peripheral blood, obtained in the third trimester of pregnancy. This CDR3 reads CASSEAPGGGLSYEQYF. CDR3 nucleotides: TGTGCCAGCAGTGAGGCCCCCGGCGGGGGACTCTCCTACGAGCAGTACTTC.